Listed here are 32 T cell receptor beta chains from one sample, sequenced in a study of T cell responses to AZD1222 COVID-19 vaccine (dated by TCRdb to the early 2020s). Libraries were made using the immunoSEQ multiplex PCR assay. TCRdb retrieved this table from immuneACCESS and kept in-frame rearrangements only. Not all clones are present; in checked studies, unresolved V genes account for under half, and no reason is known for the remainder. This sample gives 150,000 to 200,000 clones in total; 75% to 90% of them show up just once. In total, the top ten clones hold 6.1% of the sample. The intended sense of this specimen's time point label: baseline before first vaccination. Material: peripheral blood, obtained on day 0 of AZD1222 vaccination. Receptors originate from an adult in good health.

This clone was seen a single time. The chain uses TRBV7-2 and TRBJ1-2; TRBD1 aligns across 9 bases. With 7 bases clipped from V and 4 bases from J, the junction kept 7 bases outside the gene matches. Germline assignment: CDR1 SGHTA and CDR2 FQGNSA. CDR3 length: 14 residues. CDR3 bases: TGTGCCAGCAAGACGGGACAGGGAGGCTATGGCTACACCTTC. It is translated as CASKTGQGGYGYTF.

The gene calls are TRBV6-2 or TRBV6-3 and TRBJ1-4; D possibly corresponds to TRBD1 (5 bases). The CDR3 has 16 amino acids. V was clipped by 4 bases and J by 0 bases, with 12 bases between them. Looked up from germline, CDR1 is MNHEY and CDR2 is SVGEGT. The CDR3: CASSWDGLATNEKLFF. CDR3 nucleotide sequence: TGTGCCAGCAGTTGGGACGGACTCGCAACTAATGAAAAACTGTTTTTT.

The chain carries TRBV5-1 and TRBJ2-2; no clear D gene. This CDR3 has 14 residues. In germline, CDR1 is SGHRS, CDR2 YFSETQ. Deletions cut 1 base from V and 4 bases from J, with 8 bases between. The CDR3 loop is CASSLSSGTGELFF. CDR3 nucleotide sequence: TGCGCCAGCAGCTTGAGCTCGGGCACCGGGGAGCTGTTTTTT.

J is TRBJ1-4 and V is TRBV28; D perhaps matches TRBD1 (6 bases). Germline V CDR1 and CDR2: MDHEN, SYDVKM. Trimming left V 6 bases short and J 7 bases short, with 9 bases between. The CDR3 consists of 12 residues. CDR3 nucleotides: TGTGCCAGCAGGTTAGGGGGTGAAAAACTGTTTTTT. This translates into CASRLGGEKLFF.

This chain links TRBV6-5 with TRBJ2-2, with 7 bases matching TRBD1. The CDR3 is 14 amino acids. CDR1 is MNHEY and CDR2 is SVGAGI in the germline V gene. V shed 5 bases and J 5 bases; nucleotides not matched to a gene: 5. CDR3 residues: CASSPPTGTGELFF. For the CDR3, the DNA is TGTGCCAGCAGTCCACCGACAGGGACCGGGGAGCTGTTTTTT.

A single count supports this clone. The genes are TRBV19 and TRBJ2-2, with 8 bases that match TRBD1. Germline lookup yields CDR1 LNHDA and CDR2 SQIVND (reference sequence). The V and J ends lost 5 bases and 7 bases, in that order; junction bases with no gene match: 3. This CDR3 region has 13 residues. The CDR3 spells CASSPGGFGELFF. The CDR3 DNA sequence: TGTGCCAGTAGTCCAGGGGGCTTCGGGGAGCTGTTTTTT. Using reference TRBV19 and TRBJ2-2 for the parts outside the CDR3, the full variable domain is DGGITQSPKYLFRKEGQNVTLSCEQNLNHDAMYWYRQDPGQGLRLIYYSQIVNDFQKGDIAEGYSVSREKKESFPLTVTSAQKNPTAFYLCASSPGGFGELFFGEGSRLTVL.

This rearrangement joins TRBV7-3 to TRBJ1-2; weak D call: TRBD1 (6 bases). CDR1 is SGHTA and CDR2 is FQGTGA in the germline V gene. V was shortened by 2 bases and J by 0 bases, with 10 bases between the two germline ends. The CDR3 is 15 amino acids. CDR3 DNA: TGTGCCAGCAGCTTACAGACAGGAGCTAACTATGGCTACACCTTC. Residues: CASSLQTGANYGYTF.

The genes are TRBV6-5 and TRBJ2-2; possibly TRBD1 or TRBD2 for D (6 bases each). V lost 5 bases and J 7 bases, leaving 17 bases between the germline ends. The CDR3 sequence is 15 residues long. Germline V gene lookup returns CDR1 MNHEY and CDR2 SVGAGI. CDR3 in DNA: TGTGCCAGCAGTAACCGGGAGAAAGGGGGCGGGGAGCTGTTTTTT. Residues: CASSNREKGGGELFF.

This rearrangement joins TRBV7-9 to TRBJ1-6, with TRBD1 as a possible D gene (5 bases). The V end lost 1 base, the J end lost 10 bases, and 17 bases lay between the germline ends. There are 16 residues in the CDR3. Germline V lookup: CDR1 SEHNR, CDR2 FQNEAQ (reference sequence). CDR3 sequence (DNA): TGTGCCAGCAGCTTAGAATTCGGGGCTGCTAACTCACCCCTCCACTTT. Its protein is CASSLEFGAANSPLHF.

The genes are TRBV3-1 (or the pseudogene TRBV3-2) and TRBJ2-2; D is perhaps TRBD2 (5 bases). This CDR3 is 13 amino acids long. V lost 5 bases and J 5 bases, leaving 9 bases between the germline ends. From germline, CDR1 is LGHDT and CDR2 YNNKEL (reference sequence). The CDR3 is CASSYPGTGELFF. CDR3 sequence (DNA): TGTGCCAGCAGCTATCCGGGGACCGGGGAGCTGTTTTTT.

The V and J genes are TRBV11-1 and TRBJ1-1; no definite D call. CDR3 size: 15 residues. V was clipped by 3 bases and J by 1 base, with 12 bases between them. Looked up from germline, CDR1 is SGHAT and CDR2 is FQDESV (reference sequence). The CDR3 loop reads CASSFLGFENTEAFF. The DNA for the CDR3 is TGTGCCAGCAGCTTTCTGGGGTTCGAGAACACTGAAGCTTTCTTT. The variable domain in full, completed from reference TRBV11-1 and TRBJ1-1, reads EAEVAQSPRYKITEKSQAVAFWCDPISGHATLYWYRQILGQGPELLVQFQDESVVDDSQLPKDRFSAERLKGVDSTLKIQPAELGDSAMYLCASSFLGFENTEAFFGQGTRLTVV.

The chain couples TRBV27 to TRBJ1-5; D uncertain. This CDR3 region has 15 residues. The germline V and J ends were trimmed by 6 bases and 5 bases, with 17 bases remaining between them. Germline V lookup: CDR1 MNHEY, CDR2 SMNVEV (reference sequence). The CDR3 DNA is TGTGCCAGCAGCCCGCTTAAGGCAGGAGATCAGCCCCAGCATTTT. Protein: CASSPLKAGDQPQHF.

The rearrangement uses TRBV7-9 and TRBJ1-3; TRBD1 matches 8 bases. Germline V gene lookup returns CDR1 SEHNR and CDR2 FQNEAQ (reference sequence). This CDR3 has 14 residues. The V and J ends lost 8 bases and 6 bases, in that order; junction bases with no gene match: 9. The CDR3 loop is CASPPPTGENTIYF. In DNA form, the CDR3 reads TGTGCCAGCCCCCCCCCGACAGGGGAAAACACCATATATTTT. Filled out from reference TRBV7-9 and TRBJ1-3, the complete variable domain reads DTGVSQNPRHKITKRGQNVTFRCDPISEHNRLYWYRQTLGQGPEFLTYFQNEAQLEKSRLLSDRFSAERPKGSFSTLEIQRTEQGDSAMYLCASPPPTGENTIYFGEGSWLTVV.

As concerns this clone: A much bigger clone sits one base away, suggesting this may be a read error. V and J are TRBV5-6 and TRBJ2-7; weak D call: TRBD2 (6 bases). Germline V gene data show CDR1 as SGHDT and CDR2 as YYEEEE. This CDR3 is built from 11 residues. The V end was cut by 3 bases, the J end by 5 bases, with 6 bases between. The DNA of the CDR3 is TGTGCCAGCAGCTGGAGGGACGAGCAGTACTTC. It codes for CASSWRDEQYF.

The chain is built from TRBV4-1 and TRBJ1-2; D remains unclear. Germline V CDR1 and CDR2: MGHRA, YSYEKL. The CDR3 length is 14 residues. Trimming stripped 2 bases from V and 0 bases from J, with 7 bases between. The CDR3 here is CASSQMGTNYGYTF. The CDR3 DNA reads as TGCGCCAGCAGCCAAATGGGGACTAACTATGGCTACACCTTC.

The chain uses TRBV18 and TRBJ2-7, with a weak D call TRBD1 (6 bases). Trimming left V 3 bases short and J 0 bases short, with 12 bases between. CDR1 KGHSH and CDR2 LQKENI come from the germline V gene. This CDR3 region has 15 residues. Here the CDR3 DNA reads TGTGCCAGCTCACCGACAGGTCTCAGCTCCTACGAGCAGTACTTC. Encoded protein: CASSPTGLSSYEQYF.

This rearrangement joins TRBV5-1 to TRBJ1-6, with TRBD1 matching over 7 bases. J gave up 5 bases and V 4 bases, and 3 bases lay outside the gene matches. Germline assignment: CDR1 SGHRS and CDR2 YFSETQ. The CDR3 has 14 amino acids. The CDR3 loop reads CASSQGDNNSPLHF. CDR3 sequence (DNA): TGCGCCAGCAGCCAGGGGGATAATAATTCACCCCTCCACTTT.

The V gene is TRBV6-5, the J gene TRBJ1-5; the D is unclear. The germline V gene has CDR1 MNHEY and CDR2 SVGAGI. Trimming took 6 bases from V and 5 from J, leaving 11 bases between them. The CDR3 has 13 residues. In nucleotides, the CDR3 is TGTGCCAGCAGAGACACATGGGATCAGCCCCAGCATTTT. Encoded protein: CASRDTWDQPQHF.

The chain carries TRBV10-3 and TRBJ1-1; TRBD1 might be the D (6 bases). CDR1 and CDR2 (germline): ENHRY, SYGVKD. V gave up 8 bases and J gave up 4 bases, with 14 bases separating them. The CDR3 covers 13 residues. The CDR3 region is CAISGDPSTEAFF. CDR3 DNA: TGTGCCATCTCAGGGGACCCCAGCACTGAAGCTTTCTTT.

This clone was observed a single time. At one boundary the junction diverges from the germline segment, which might be a read error. The chain links TRBV6-1 to TRBJ1-4; 7 bases are a match to TRBD1. Germline CDR1 reads MNHNS; CDR2 reads SASEGT. The length of the CDR3 is 17 residues. The CDR3 is CASSGGTESLWNGKLFF. CDR3 sequence (DNA): TGTGCCAGCAGTGGCGGGACAGAATCTTTATGGAATGGAAAACTGTTTTTT.

This rearrangement joins TRBV6-2 or TRBV6-3 to TRBJ2-7; D unresolved. CDR3 length: 13 amino acids. With 2 bases removed from V and 5 bases from J, the gap between germline ends came to 10 bases. Germline V CDR1 and CDR2: MNHEY, SVGEGT. In nucleotides, the CDR3 is TGTGCCAGCAGTTACCCCCCAAATAACGAGCAGTACTTC. Protein: CASSYPPNNEQYF.

CDR3 nucleotides: TGTGCCAGCAGCTTCAGAAAGACTAGCGGGCGTACCTCCTACAATGAGCAGTTCTTC. This encodes CASSFRKTSGRTSYNEQFF. The J gene is TRBJ2-1, the V gene TRBV7-2, with TRBD2 matching 10 bases. Trimming took 3 bases from V and 0 from J; bases not matched to a gene: 11. Germline V CDR1 and CDR2: SGHTA, FQGNSA. This CDR3 spans 19 amino acids.

The sample holds one count of this clone. The chain carries TRBV19 and TRBJ1-5; tentatively, D is TRBD1 (5 bases). Per the germline V gene, CDR1 is LNHDA and CDR2 is SQIVND (reference sequence). CDR3 length equals 18 residues. V was pared by 7 bases and J by 0 bases, with 22 bases between. This chain's CDR3 is CASTSPGVGASSNQPQHF. In DNA form, the CDR3 reads TGTGCCAGTACCTCCCCTGGTGTCGGGGCCTCTAGCAATCAGCCCCAGCATTTT. Variable domain in full (rest from reference TRBV19 and TRBJ1-5): DGGITQSPKYLFRKEGQNVTLSCEQNLNHDAMYWYRQDPGQGLRLIYYSQIVNDFQKGDIAEGYSVSREKKESFPLTVTSAQKNPTAFYLCASTSPGVGASSNQPQHFGDGTRLSIL.

This clone was seen a single time. V usage is TRBV29-1 and J usage is TRBJ1-1; TRBD1 matches at 8 bases. Germline lookup yields CDR1 SQVTM and CDR2 ANQGSEA. The length of the CDR3 is 14 residues. V shed 4 bases and J 4 bases; nucleotides not matched to a gene: 8. CDR3 nucleotides: TGCAGCGTTGCTTTTGGGACAGGAGGCACTGAAGCTTTCTTT. It codes for CSVAFGTGGTEAFF.

The chain couples TRBV3-1 (or the pseudogene TRBV3-2) to TRBJ1-6, with TRBD1 matching over 7 bases. This CDR3 spans 16 amino acids. Looked up from germline, CDR1 is LGHDT and CDR2 is YNNKEL (reference sequence). V was clipped by 3 bases and J by 7 bases; unmatched bases: 9. The CDR3 is CASSQRLDRNNSPLHF. CDR3 DNA: TGTGCCAGCAGCCAGAGATTGGACAGGAACAATTCACCCCTCCACTTT.

The CDR3 region is CASSIDQLAPPNEQFF. CDR3 DNA sequence: TGTGCCAGTAGTATAGATCAGCTAGCCCCCCCTAATGAGCAGTTCTTC. V and J are TRBV19 and TRBJ2-1, with D possibly being TRBD2 (5 bases). The CDR3 loop spans 16 amino acids. The germline V gene has CDR1 LNHDA and CDR2 SQIVND (reference sequence). Deletions cut 0 bases from V and 7 bases from J, with 16 bases between.

The genes are TRBV24-1 and TRBJ2-6, with D unclear. The V end lost 5 bases, the J end lost 1 base, and 11 bases lay between the germline ends. The CDR3 contains 16 residues. Germline CDR1 is KGHDR and CDR2 is SFDVKD. CDR3 nucleotide sequence: TGTGCCACCAGTGGCCCAAACAGATCTGGGGCCAACGTCCTGACTTTC. The encoded protein is CATSGPNRSGANVLTF.

The V and J genes are TRBV4-2 and TRBJ1-1, with D possibly TRBD1 on 6 matching bases. CDR3 length: 15 amino acids. V lost 4 bases and J lost 1, with 13 bases in between. The germline V gene has CDR1 LGHNA and CDR2 YNFKEQ. CDR3 residues: CASSLGGGANTEAFF. In DNA, the CDR3 is TGTGCCAGCAGCCTTGGTGGGGGGGCGAACACTGAAGCTTTCTTT.

This chain joins TRBV5-1 and TRBJ1-1; D not resolved. The V gene's germline CDR1 is SGHRS and CDR2 YFSETQ. V gave up 2 bases and J gave up 5 bases, with 7 bases separating them. This CDR3 comprises 12 residues. Here the CDR3 DNA reads TGCGCCAGCAGCTTTGACAAGACTGAAGCTTTCTTT. This sequence encodes CASSFDKTEAFF.

V is TRBV2 and J is TRBJ2-2; 7 nucleotides align to TRBD2. V lost 4 bases, J lost 3 bases, and 2 bases stayed unmatched. This CDR3 has 14 amino acids. Germline V gene sequence: CDR1 SNHLY, CDR2 FYNNEI. The CDR3 nucleotides are TGTGCCAGCAGTGTGGCGGGGGACACCGGGGAGCTGTTTTTT. This gives the protein CASSVAGDTGELFF.

The rearrangement joins TRBV11-2 to TRBJ2-3; 11 bases map to TRBD1. Germline CDR1 reads SGHAT; CDR2 reads FQNNGV. Germline trimming cut 1 base from V and 9 bases from J; bases unmatched to any gene: 6. The CDR3 sequence is 15 residues long. In DNA form, the CDR3 reads TGTGCCAGCAGCTTAGCTTGGGGACAGGGGGAAACGCAGTATTTT. Protein: CASSLAWGQGETQYF.

Turning to this clone: Other nucleotide sequences in the sample specify the same CDR3. The rearrangement uses TRBV5-1 and TRBJ2-3; TRBD1 might be the D (7 bases). V dropped 5 bases and J dropped 4 bases, with 14 bases sitting between them. This CDR3 comprises 14 residues. The germline CDR1 and CDR2 sequences are SGHRS and YFSETQ. The CDR3 region has the DNA TGCGCCAGCAGTCAATCAGGGGGGCCAGATACGCAGTATTTT. It specifies CASSQSGGPDTQYF.